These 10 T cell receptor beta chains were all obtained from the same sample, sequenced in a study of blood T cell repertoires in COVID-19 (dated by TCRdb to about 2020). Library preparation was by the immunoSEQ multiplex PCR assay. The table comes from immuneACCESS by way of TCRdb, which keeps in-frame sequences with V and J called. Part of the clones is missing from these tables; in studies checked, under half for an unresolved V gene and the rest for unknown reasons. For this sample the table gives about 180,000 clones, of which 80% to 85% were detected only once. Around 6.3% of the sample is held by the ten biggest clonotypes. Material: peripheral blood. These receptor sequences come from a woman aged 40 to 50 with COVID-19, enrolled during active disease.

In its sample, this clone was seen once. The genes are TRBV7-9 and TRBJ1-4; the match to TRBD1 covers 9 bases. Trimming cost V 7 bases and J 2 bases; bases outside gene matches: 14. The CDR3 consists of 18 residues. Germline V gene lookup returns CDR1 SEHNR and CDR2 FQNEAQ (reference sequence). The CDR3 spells CASTWVWGQGFTNEKLFF. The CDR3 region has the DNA TGTGCCAGCACCTGGGTTTGGGGACAGGGTTTCACTAATGAAAAACTGTTTTTT. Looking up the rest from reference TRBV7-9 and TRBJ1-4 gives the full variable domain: DTGVSQNPRHKITKRGQNVTFRCDPISEHNRLYWYRQTLGQGPEFLTYFQNEAQLEKSRLLSDRFSAERPKGSFSTLEIQRTEQGDSAMYLCASTWVWGQGFTNEKLFFGSGTQLSVL.

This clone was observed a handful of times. DNA for the CDR3: TGTGCCAGCAGCTTAACTGGGGGGACAGGGCTGAACGAGCAGTACTTC. Translated: CASSLTGGTGLNEQYF. The chain recombines TRBV7-6 with TRBJ2-7, with 9 bases that match TRBD1. Unmatched junction bases numbered 10, after V lost 2 bases and J lost 5 bases. Germline CDR1 reads SGHVS; CDR2 reads FNYEAQ. There are 16 residues in the CDR3.

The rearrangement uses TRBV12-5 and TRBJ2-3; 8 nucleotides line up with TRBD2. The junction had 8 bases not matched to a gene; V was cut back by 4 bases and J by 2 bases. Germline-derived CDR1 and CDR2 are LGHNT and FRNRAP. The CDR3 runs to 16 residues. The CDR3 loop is CASGSPERGYTDTQYF. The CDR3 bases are TGTGCTAGTGGTTCACCCGAGCGGGGGTACACAGATACGCAGTATTTT.

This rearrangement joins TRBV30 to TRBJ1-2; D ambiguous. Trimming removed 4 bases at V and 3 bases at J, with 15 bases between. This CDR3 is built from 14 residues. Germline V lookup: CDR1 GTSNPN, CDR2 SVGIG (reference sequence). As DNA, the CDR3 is TGTGCCTGGAACATTGTGGGGAGTGACTATGGCTACACCTTC. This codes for CAWNIVGSDYGYTF.

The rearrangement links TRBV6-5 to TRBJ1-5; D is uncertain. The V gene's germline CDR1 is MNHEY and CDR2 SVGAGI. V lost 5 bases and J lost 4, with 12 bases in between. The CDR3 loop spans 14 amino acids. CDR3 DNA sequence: TGTGCCAGCAGTCCGGCGAGGGCGAATCAGCCCCAGCATTTT. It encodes CASSPARANQPQHF.

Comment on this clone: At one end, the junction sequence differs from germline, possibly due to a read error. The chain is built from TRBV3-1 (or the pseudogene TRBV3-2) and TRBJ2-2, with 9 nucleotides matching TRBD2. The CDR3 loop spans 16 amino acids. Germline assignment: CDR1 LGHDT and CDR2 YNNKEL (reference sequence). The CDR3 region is CARSRSAGGRGGELFF. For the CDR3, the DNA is TGCGCCCGCAGCAGGAGCGCGGGGGGGCGAGGCGGGGAGCTGTTTTTT.

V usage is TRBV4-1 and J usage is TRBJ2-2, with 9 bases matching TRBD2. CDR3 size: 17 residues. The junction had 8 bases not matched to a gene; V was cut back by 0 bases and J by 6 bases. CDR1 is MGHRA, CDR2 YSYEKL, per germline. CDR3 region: CASSQERLAGAPGELFF. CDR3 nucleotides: TGCGCCAGCAGCCAAGAGAGATTAGCGGGAGCCCCCGGGGAGCTGTTTTTT.

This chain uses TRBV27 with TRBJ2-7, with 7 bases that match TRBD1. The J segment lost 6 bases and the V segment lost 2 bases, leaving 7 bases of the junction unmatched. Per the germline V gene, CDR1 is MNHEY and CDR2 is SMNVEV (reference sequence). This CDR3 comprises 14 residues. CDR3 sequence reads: CASSLGPGGTEQYF. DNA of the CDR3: TGTGCCAGCAGTTTAGGGCCAGGGGGAACCGAGCAGTACTTC.

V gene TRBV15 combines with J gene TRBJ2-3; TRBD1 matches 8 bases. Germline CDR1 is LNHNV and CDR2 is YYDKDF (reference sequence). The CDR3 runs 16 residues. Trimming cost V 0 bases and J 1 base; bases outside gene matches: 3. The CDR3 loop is CATSRDAGQGTDTQYF. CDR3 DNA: TGTGCCACCAGCAGAGATGCGGGACAGGGCACAGATACGCAGTATTTT.

CDR3 sequence: CASSLGTGAYEQYF. Written as DNA, the CDR3 is TGTGCCAGCAGCTTAGGCACAGGGGCCTACGAGCAGTACTTC. The chain uses TRBV11-2 and TRBJ2-7; 7 nucleotides align to TRBD1. In germline, CDR1 is SGHAT, CDR2 FQNNGV. V was pared by 1 base and J by 2 bases, with 2 bases of the junction left unmatched. CDR3 length equals 14 residues.